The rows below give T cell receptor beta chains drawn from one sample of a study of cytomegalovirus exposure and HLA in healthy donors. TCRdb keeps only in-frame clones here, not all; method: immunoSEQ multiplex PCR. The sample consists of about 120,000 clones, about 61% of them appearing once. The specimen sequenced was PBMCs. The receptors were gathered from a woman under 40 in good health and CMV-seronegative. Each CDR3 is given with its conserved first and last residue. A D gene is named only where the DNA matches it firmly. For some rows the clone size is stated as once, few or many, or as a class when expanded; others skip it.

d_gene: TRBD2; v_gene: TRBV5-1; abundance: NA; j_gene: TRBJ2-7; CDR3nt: TGCGCCAGCAGCCCCCTAGCGGGAGTGAACGAGCAGTACTTC; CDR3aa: CASSPLAGVNEQYF
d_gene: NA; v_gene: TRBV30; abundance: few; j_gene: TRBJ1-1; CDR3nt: TGTGCCTGGAGACGGACACCGAACACTGAAGCTTTCTTT; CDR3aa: CAWRRTPNTEAFF
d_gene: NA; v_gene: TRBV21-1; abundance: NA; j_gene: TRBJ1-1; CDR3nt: TGTGCCAGCAGCAAGGATAAACCGGGACAGAGGAACACTGAAGCTTTCTTT; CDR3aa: CASSKDKPGQRNTEAFF
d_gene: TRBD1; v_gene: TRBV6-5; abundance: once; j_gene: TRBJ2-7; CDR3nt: TGTGCCAGCAAAAAGACAGGGACCTCCTACGAGCAGTACTTC; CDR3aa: CASKKTGTSYEQYF
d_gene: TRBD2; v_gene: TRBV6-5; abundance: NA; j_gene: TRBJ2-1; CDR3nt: TGTGCCAGCAGGTCTAGCGGGAGGGGCCCTAATCAGCAGTTCTTC; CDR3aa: CASRSSGRGPNQQFF
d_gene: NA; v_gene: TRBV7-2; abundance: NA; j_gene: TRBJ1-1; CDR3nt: TGTGCCAGCAGCTTGGGGGGGCGCGAAAAAGCTTTCTTT; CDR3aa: CASSLGGREKAFF
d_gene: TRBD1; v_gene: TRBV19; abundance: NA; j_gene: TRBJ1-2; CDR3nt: TGTGCCAGTAGGCGACAGGGTACAAACTATGGCTACACCTTC; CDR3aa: CASRRQGTNYGYTF
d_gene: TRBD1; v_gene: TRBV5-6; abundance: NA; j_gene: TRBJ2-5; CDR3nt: TGTGCCAGCAGCGATCCTAGGACAGGGCAAGAGACCCAGTACTTC; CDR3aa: CASSDPRTGQETQYF
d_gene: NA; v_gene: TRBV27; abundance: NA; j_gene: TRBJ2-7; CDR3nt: TGTGCCAGCACCCGTTCGGCCAGAGTCAGGGACTCGGGGGAGCAGTACTTC; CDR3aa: CASTRSARVRDSGEQYF
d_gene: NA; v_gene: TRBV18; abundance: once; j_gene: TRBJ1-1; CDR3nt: TGTGCCAGCTCTCCGTTGGACTGGCTGGGGGGGAACACTGAAGCTTTCTTT; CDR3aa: CASSPLDWLGGNTEAFF
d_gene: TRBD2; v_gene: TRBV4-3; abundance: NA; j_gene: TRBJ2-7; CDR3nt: TGCGCCAGCAGCCAAGTAATTAGCGGGTCAACCTACGAGCAGTACTTC; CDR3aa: CASSQVISGSTYEQYF
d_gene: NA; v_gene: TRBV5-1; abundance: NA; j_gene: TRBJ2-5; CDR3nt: TGCGCCAGCAGCTTCCAGTTGCAAGAGACCCAGTACTTC; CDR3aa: CASSFQLQETQYF
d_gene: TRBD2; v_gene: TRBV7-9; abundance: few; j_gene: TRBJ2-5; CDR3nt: TGTGCCAGCAGCTTGCTCGCACTAGCGGGGGGCCAAGAGACCCAGTACTTC; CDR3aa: CASSLLALAGGQETQYF
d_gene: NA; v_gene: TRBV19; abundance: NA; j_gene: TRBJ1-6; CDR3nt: TGTGCCAGTAGTATTTCCGCTAGCTCCTATAATTCACCCCTCCACTTT; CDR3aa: CASSISASSYNSPLHF
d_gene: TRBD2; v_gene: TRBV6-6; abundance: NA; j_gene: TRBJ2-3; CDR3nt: TGTGCCAGCACCCCAGCGGGAGGGGCTGGAGATACGCAGTATTTT; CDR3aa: CASTPAGGAGDTQYF
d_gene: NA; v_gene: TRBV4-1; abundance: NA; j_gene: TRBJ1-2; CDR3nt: TGCGCCAGCAGCCAAGATTTCAGTTTTTTGGGCTACACCTTC; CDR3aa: CASSQDFSFLGYTF
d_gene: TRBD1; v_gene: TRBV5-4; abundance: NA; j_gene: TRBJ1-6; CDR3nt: TGTGCCAGCAGCTTCTTCGACAGGGATCTCCCCCTCCACTTT; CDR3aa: CASSFFDRDLPLHF
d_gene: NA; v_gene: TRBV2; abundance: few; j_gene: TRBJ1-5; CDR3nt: TGTGCCAGCAGTGCCGCAGGGTTCTTGGATCAGCCCCAGCATTTT; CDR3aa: CASSAAGFLDQPQHF
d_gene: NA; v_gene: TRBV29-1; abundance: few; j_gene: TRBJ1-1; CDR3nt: TGCAGCGTTGATGGGGGGACTGAAGCTTTCTTT; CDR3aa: CSVDGGTEAFF
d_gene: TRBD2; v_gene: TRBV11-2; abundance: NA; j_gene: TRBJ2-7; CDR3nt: TGTGCCAGCAGCTTATCCCCTAGCGGGAGGTCCCACGAGCAGTACTTC; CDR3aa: CASSLSPSGRSHEQYF
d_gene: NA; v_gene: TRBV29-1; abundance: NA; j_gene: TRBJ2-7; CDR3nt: TGCAGCGTCCAACCGATAGAGGAGGGTAATGAGCAGTACTTC; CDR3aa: CSVQPIEEGNEQYF
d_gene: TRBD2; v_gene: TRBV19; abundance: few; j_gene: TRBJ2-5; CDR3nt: TGTGCCAGTAGTATGGGGACTAGCGGGAGCGGGGGTGAGACCCAGTACTTC; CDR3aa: CASSMGTSGSGGETQYF
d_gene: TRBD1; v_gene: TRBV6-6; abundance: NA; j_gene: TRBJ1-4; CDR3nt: TGTGCCAGCACCCTTACAGGGGCAACTAATGAAAAACTGTTTTTT; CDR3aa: CASTLTGATNEKLFF
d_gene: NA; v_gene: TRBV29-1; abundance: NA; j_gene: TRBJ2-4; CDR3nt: TGCAGCGTTGGCCCCCTCGAGGGGGAAAAAAACATTCAGTACTTC; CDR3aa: CSVGPLEGEKNIQYF
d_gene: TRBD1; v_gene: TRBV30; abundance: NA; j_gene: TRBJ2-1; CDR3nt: TGTGCCTGGGCACAGGGGACCTACAATGAGCAGTTCTTC; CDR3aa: CAWAQGTYNEQFF
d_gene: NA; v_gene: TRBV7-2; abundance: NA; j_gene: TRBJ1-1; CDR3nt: TGTGCCAGCAGCCGCGCAGGGGATGTCACTGAGGCTTTCTTT; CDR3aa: CASSRAGDVTEAFF
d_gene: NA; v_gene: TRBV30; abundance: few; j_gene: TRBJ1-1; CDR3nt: TGTGCCTGGGGGGAATTGGGGCAGGGGTTCACTGAAGCTTTCTTT; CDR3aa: CAWGELGQGFTEAFF
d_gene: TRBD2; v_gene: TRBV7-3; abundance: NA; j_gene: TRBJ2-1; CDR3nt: TGTGCCAGCAGCCCCCCCGGGCTGGCTAGCGGGATTTATAGCTCCTACAATGAGCAGTTCTTC; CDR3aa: CASSPPGLASGIYSSYNEQFF
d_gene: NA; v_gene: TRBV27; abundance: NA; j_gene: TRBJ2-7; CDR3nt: TGTGCCAGCAGTATTGGACAGAGTCCCTACGAGCAGTACTTC; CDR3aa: CASSIGQSPYEQYF
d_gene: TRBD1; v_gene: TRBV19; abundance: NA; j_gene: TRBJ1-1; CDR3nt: TGTGCCAGTAGTATAGGGCGGACAGGTAACACTGAAGCTTTCTTT; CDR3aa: CASSIGRTGNTEAFF
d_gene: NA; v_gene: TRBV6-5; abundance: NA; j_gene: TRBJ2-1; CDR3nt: TGTGCCAGCAGTGTGCAGGGGCTGGGTTACAATGAGCAGTTCTTC; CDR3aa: CASSVQGLGYNEQFF
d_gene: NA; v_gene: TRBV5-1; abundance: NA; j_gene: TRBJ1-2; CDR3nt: TGCGCCAGCAGCTTGGAGGGACTGAAGGACGGCTACACCTTC; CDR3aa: CASSLEGLKDGYTF